The next 18 T cell receptor beta chains were all read from a single sample in a study of blood T cell repertoires in COVID-19. Clones were sequenced by immunoSEQ multiplex PCR, and TCRdb holds only the in-frame ones, with some missing. The table lists about 200,000 clones, around four fifths of them singletons. The sequenced sample was peripheral blood. Source of these receptors: a human donor with acute or convalescent COVID-19. The donor label of this sample is uncertain.

J is TRBJ1-1 and V is TRBV7-8; no clear D. The CDR3 runs 15 residues. V shed 3 bases and J shed 3 bases, with 14 bases lying between them. Per the germline V gene, CDR1 is SGHVS and CDR2 is FQNEAQ. CDR3 nucleotides: TGTGCCAGCAGCTTTGACCAACGCGGTTACACTGAAGCTTTCTTT. The encoded protein is CASSFDQRGYTEAFF.

This clone was observed a single time. The rearrangement uses TRBV12-5 and TRBJ1-1; no definite D call. The length of the CDR3 is 13 residues. V dropped 0 bases and J dropped 3 bases, with 5 bases sitting between them. Germline CDR1 and CDR2: LGHNT and FRNRAP. CDR3 in amino acids: CASGLVRDTEAFF. CDR3 DNA: TGTGCTAGTGGTTTGGTGAGGGACACTGAAGCTTTCTTT.

J is TRBJ2-1 and V is TRBV14; 14 bases align to TRBD2. The V segment lost 2 bases and the J segment 0 bases; nucleotides outside the gene matches: 6. CDR1 is SGHDN and CDR2 is FVKESK in the germline V gene. CDR3 length: 19 residues. The CDR3 DNA follows: TGTGCCAGCAGCCAATCCGGGACTAGCGGGAGTGACTCCTACAATGAGCAGTTCTTC. Translation gives CASSQSGTSGSDSYNEQFF.

This chain's CDR3 is CASSEDFSDTQYF. CDR3 bases: TGTGCCAGCAGCGAGGACTTCTCAGATACGCAGTATTTT. This sequence joins TRBV5-4 and TRBJ2-3; a possible D gene is TRBD2 (5 bases). Trimming pared 4 bases from V and 4 bases from J, leaving 10 bases between. Germline CDR1 reads SGHNT; CDR2 reads YYREEE (reference sequence). The CDR3 runs to 13 residues.

This sequence joins TRBV5-1 and TRBJ2-6; D might be TRBD1 (6 bases). The CDR3 has 15 residues. Germline CDR1 is SGHRS and CDR2 is YFSETQ. V lost 0 bases and J 2 bases, leaving 6 bases between the germline ends. CDR3 residues: CASSLAGAGANVLTF. The CDR3 bases are TGCGCCAGCAGCTTGGCAGGGGCTGGGGCCAACGTCCTGACTTTC.

The V and J genes are TRBV9 and TRBJ1-2; tentatively, D is TRBD1 (5 bases). The CDR3 runs to 14 residues. V shed 3 bases and J shed 9 bases, with 18 bases lying between them. The germline CDR1 and CDR2 sequences are SGDLS and YYNGEE. CDR3: CASSASGGGSRYTF. CDR3 bases: TGTGCCAGCAGCGCCTCGGGGGGTGGCTCCCGCTACACCTTC.

This clone has just a few counts. The CDR3 coding sequence is TGTGCCAGCAGCCTTGGCTCGACTCAGACGGAGCAGTACTTC. It encodes CASSLGSTQTEQYF. This chain uses TRBV7-3 with TRBJ2-7, with D unclear. V shed 5 bases and J shed 7 bases, with 18 bases lying between them. The CDR3 totals 14 residues. The germline CDR1 and CDR2 sequences are SGHTA and FQGTGA.

The chain has TRBV29-1 and TRBJ1-2; tentatively, D is TRBD1 (5 bases). The germline V gene has CDR1 SQVTM and CDR2 ANQGSEA. Trimming stripped 6 bases from V and 8 bases from J, with 22 bases between. The CDR3 totals 14 residues. DNA for the CDR3: TGCAGCGTCGAGGCCCCGGGGGGTGCTAGGGGCTACACCTTC. Protein: CSVEAPGGARGYTF.

This clone has more than one count but fewer than ten. This CDR3 is CASSPLAGTANTEAFF. In DNA form, the CDR3 reads TGTGCCAGCAGCCCCCTAGCCGGGACAGCGAACACTGAAGCTTTCTTT. The V and J genes are TRBV11-1 and TRBJ1-1; 7 bases fit TRBD1. The V and J ends lost 5 bases and 1 base, in that order; junction bases with no gene match: 10. Germline V gene sequence: CDR1 SGHAT, CDR2 FQDESV (reference sequence). The CDR3 covers 16 residues.

This rearrangement joins TRBV5-1 to TRBJ2-7; 8 bases map to TRBD2. The CDR3 contains 15 residues. With 4 bases clipped from V and 0 bases from J, the junction kept 6 bases outside the gene matches. Germline CDR1 is SGHRS and CDR2 is YFSETQ. The CDR3 loop reads CASSPGLVFSYEQYF. DNA for the CDR3: TGCGCCAGCAGCCCGGGACTAGTCTTCTCCTACGAGCAGTACTTC.

The chain has TRBV5-4 and TRBJ2-7; D is possibly TRBD2 (6 bases). Germline CDR1 and CDR2: SGHNT and YYREEE (reference sequence). The CDR3 extends over 16 amino acids. V gave up 6 bases and J gave up 0 bases, with 19 bases separating them. The CDR3 loop reads CASTLGGRGSSYEQYF. The CDR3 DNA sequence: TGTGCCAGCACCCTAGGAGGGAGAGGGTCCTCCTACGAGCAGTACTTC.

This chain joins TRBV28 and TRBJ2-7; no firm D call. The CDR3 has 13 amino acids. Between the trimmed V and J ends, which lost 7 bases and 2 bases, there was a span of 12 bases. Per germline, CDR1 MDHEN and CDR2 SYDVKM. CDR3 in DNA: TGTGCCAGCACCAACAGTATTACCTACGAGCAGTACTTC. Translating it yields CASTNSITYEQYF.

The V and J genes are TRBV3-1 (or the pseudogene TRBV3-2) and TRBJ2-7; TRBD1 is a possible D gene (5 bases). Looked up from germline, CDR1 is LGHDT and CDR2 is YNNKEL (reference sequence). CDR3 length: 14 residues. V shed 4 bases and J shed 0 bases, with 10 bases lying between them. The CDR3, as DNA: TGTGCCAGCAGCCGCCAGGACAACTCCTACGAGCAGTACTTC. This encodes CASSRQDNSYEQYF.

The chain recombines TRBV19 with TRBJ1-1, with 8 bases aligning to TRBD1. Looked up from germline, CDR1 is LNHDA and CDR2 is SQIVND (reference sequence). This CDR3 has 16 residues. The junction had 8 bases not matched to a gene; V was cut back by 4 bases and J by 1 base. DNA for the CDR3: TGTGCCAGTAGTAACTTGGGGACAGGCTCGAACACTGAAGCTTTCTTT. It is translated as CASSNLGTGSNTEAFF.

The V and J genes are TRBV19 and TRBJ2-2; the match to TRBD2 covers 7 bases. The CDR3 is made up of 15 amino acids. The germline CDR1 and CDR2 sequences are LNHDA and SQIVND (reference sequence). Trimming removed 5 bases from V and 5 bases from J; junction bases left unmatched: 8. This chain's CDR3 is CASSLAGVGTGELFF. CDR3 DNA: TGTGCCAGTAGTCTTGCGGGGGTTGGGACCGGGGAGCTGTTTTTT.

V usage is TRBV5-1 and J usage is TRBJ2-5, with TRBD2 as a possible D gene (6 bases). The CDR3 spans 13 residues. With 4 bases removed from V and 7 bases from J, the gap between germline ends came to 14 bases. Germline loops: CDR1 SGHRS, CDR2 YFSETQ. The CDR3 reads CASSLRLEGTQYF. DNA of the CDR3: TGCGCCAGCAGCCTTCGTCTGGAGGGGACCCAGTACTTC.

CDR3 region: CASSRGPDSPLHF. In DNA, the CDR3 is TGTGCCAGCAGTAGGGGGCCGGATTCACCCCTCCACTTT. The V gene is TRBV12-3 or TRBV12-4, the J gene TRBJ1-6, with TRBD1 matching 7 bases. The CDR3 runs to 13 residues. V dropped 5 bases and J dropped 8; count of bases not matched to a gene: 3.

This rearrangement joins TRBV3-1 (or the pseudogene TRBV3-2) to TRBJ2-4, with 12 nucleotides matching TRBD2. The CDR3 runs to 19 residues. The germline CDR1 and CDR2 sequences are LGHDT and YNNKEL (reference sequence). With V trimmed by 0 bases and J by 4 bases, 10 bases remained unmatched. The CDR3 sequence: CASSQDPSGRANGKNIQYF. CDR3 DNA: TGTGCCAGCAGCCAAGATCCTAGCGGGAGGGCCAATGGTAAAAACATTCAGTACTTC.